This T cell receptor beta chain derives from a study of post-analysis software for immune sequencing data. Unique molecular identifiers tagged the TCR beta cDNA libraries. From the PCR reads, TCRdb called clonotypes with MiXCR, one entry per CDR3 protein. The sample gives about 570,000 distinct CDR3 sequences, under 40% of which show up once; roughly 6% is in the top ten. Study-wide results and limits: Five or six TRBV segments, TRBV5-6, TRBV5-1 and TRBV20-1 among them, were found more frequent in patients than controls.

Concerning this clonotype itself: Its antigen is still unknown.

Germline trimming cut 1 base from V and 5 bases from J; bases unmatched to any gene: 13. Germline V gene data show CDR1 as MGHRA and CDR2 as YSYEKL. The CDR3 runs to 18 residues. Sequenced material: blood. The receptor's source is a girl between 2 and 17 years old with multiple sclerosis. The rearrangement uses TRBV4-1 and TRBJ2-5; 10 bases are shared with TRBD2. CDR3 nucleotide sequence: TGCGCCAGCAGCCAAGGCACGTGGAGCGGGGGGGTGTCGGAGACCCAGTACTTC. It is translated as CASSQGTWSGGVSETQYF.